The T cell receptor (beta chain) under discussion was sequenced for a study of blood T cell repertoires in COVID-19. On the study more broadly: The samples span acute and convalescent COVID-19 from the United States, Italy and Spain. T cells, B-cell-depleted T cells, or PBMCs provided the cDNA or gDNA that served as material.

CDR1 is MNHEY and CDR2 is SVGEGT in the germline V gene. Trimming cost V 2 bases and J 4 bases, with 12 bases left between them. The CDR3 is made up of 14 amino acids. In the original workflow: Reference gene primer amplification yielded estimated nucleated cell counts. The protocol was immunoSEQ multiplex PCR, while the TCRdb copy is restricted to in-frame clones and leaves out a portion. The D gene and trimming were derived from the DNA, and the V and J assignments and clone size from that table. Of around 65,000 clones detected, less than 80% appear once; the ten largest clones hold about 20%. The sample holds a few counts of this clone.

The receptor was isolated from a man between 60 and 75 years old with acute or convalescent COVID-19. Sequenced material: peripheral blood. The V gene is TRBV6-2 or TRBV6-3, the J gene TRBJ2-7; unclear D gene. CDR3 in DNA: TGTGCCAGCAGTTACGAACACCGTTTGTACGAGCAGTACTTC. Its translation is CASSYEHRLYEQYF.